The clone carrying this T cell receptor beta chain was detected a few times. The entry originates in a study of blood T cell repertoires in COVID-19. Turning to the study itself: From the United States, Italy and Spain came samples of acute and convalescent COVID-19.

In the original analysis: Amplification of reference gene primers was used by the study to estimate nucleated cell counts. The data were produced by immunoSEQ multiplex PCR, yet TCRdb's version contains in-frame clones alone and is incomplete. The V and J calls and the clone size are those of that table, but D and trimming were determined from the DNA. The table has roughly 160,000 clones, 74% seen once. The clonotype comes from a woman over 75 with acute or convalescent COVID-19. The sequencing sample was made of peripheral blood.

CDR3 loop: CASKGTGGAVGTEAFF. CDR3 nucleotides: TGTGCCAGCAAGGGAACAGGGGGCGCAGTCGGAACTGAAGCTTTCTTT. This chain connects TRBV28 to TRBJ1-1; TRBD1 agrees at 9 bases. CDR1 and CDR2 (germline): MDHEN, SYDVKM. The length of the CDR3 is 16 residues. The junction had 14 bases not matched to a gene; V was cut back by 7 bases and J by 5 bases. The whole variable domain, filled in from reference TRBV28 and TRBJ1-1, reads DVKVTQSSRYLVKRTGEKVFLECVQDMDHENMFWYRQDPGLGLRLIYFSYDVKMKEKGDIPEGYSVSREKKERFSLILESASTNQTSMYLCASKGTGGAVGTEAFFGQGTRLTVV.